This TCR beta chain is drawn from a study of human CD8 memory T cell subsets. Study results and caveats: While effector memory cells differed, stem-like memory and precursor exhausted T cells had similarly high diversity.

In the study, stem-like memory CD8+ T cells, referred to as TSTEM, were defined as cells that were CCR7+ PD-1- TIGIT-. With regard to this clonotype: What it binds is unknown.

Germline CDR1 reads LGHNA; CDR2 reads YSLEER. CDR3 length: 14 residues. By UMI-labeled 5' RACE, the TCR beta libraries were made. TCRdb reprocessed the 5' RACE reads, keeping one entry per CDR3 protein, no DNA. In total, the table holds 17,000 or so distinct CDR3 sequences. V and J are TRBV4-3 and TRBJ2-2; TCRdb selects TRBD2, and the lack of DNA leaves this call unchecked. The sequence came from a human donor in good health. Input material: CD8+ stem-like memory T cells (TSCM and TCM) sorted from PBMCs. Subset reported: stem-like memory CD8 T cells (TSTEM), CCR7+ PD-1- TIGIT-. CDR3 sequence: CASSPSGMVGELFF.